The text below deals with one T cell receptor beta chain. Its antigen is currently unknown. Germline assignment: CDR1 SQVTM and CDR2 ANQGSEA. Trimming stripped 1 base from V and 5 bases from J, with 14 bases between. This CDR3 comprises 14 residues. The sample is drawn from a study of siplizumab effects on memory and regulatory T cells. Sequencing of each sample assayed around 10^5 TCR templates. TCRdb's table, derived via immunoSEQ multiplex PCR, lists solely in-frame clones and lacks some. The sample lists approximately 100,000 clones; over 90% were seen once. General observations from the study: Proliferating clones, CD4+ or CD8+, lacked an assignable naive or memory phenotype in roughly 75-96% of cases.

The material sequenced was Tregs sorted from blood. The sequence was obtained from a human donor in good health. This chain joins TRBV29-1 and TRBJ2-5; D might be TRBD1 (5 bases). CDR3 protein: CSVEGGRGWETQYF. The CDR3 nucleotides are TGCAGCGTTGAAGGGGGAAGGGGATGGGAGACCCAGTACTTC.